What follows are 19 T cell receptor beta chains derived from one specimen sequenced in a study of blood T cell repertoires in COVID-19 (TCRdb year 2020). The protocol used for the library was the immunoSEQ multiplex PCR assay. Here the immuneACCESS table is served through TCRdb, limited to in-frame sequences with V and J called. Missing clones are a known gap in these copies; in checked studies unresolved V genes cover under half, and the rest lacks a known reason. In all, the sample holds around 700,000 clones, and approximately 90% of those were seen once. The top ten hold roughly 0.25% of the sample. The specimen was peripheral blood. Receptor source: a woman aged 18-30 years with acute or convalescent COVID-19.

The genes are TRBV7-3 and TRBJ1-1; the match to TRBD1 covers 8 bases. This CDR3 comprises 16 residues. J gave up 5 bases and V 5 bases, and 13 bases lay outside the gene matches. Germline V lookup: CDR1 SGHTA, CDR2 FQGTGA. The DNA of the CDR3 is TGTGCCAGCAGCCCCGGACAGGGAACGGGAATGACTGAAGCTTTCTTT. Translated, it gives CASSPGQGTGMTEAFF.

The V and J genes are TRBV5-4 and TRBJ2-2; D perhaps matches TRBD1 (6 bases). Germline V gene lookup returns CDR1 SGHNT and CDR2 YYREEE (reference sequence). This CDR3 is built from 14 residues. V was pared by 4 bases and J by 2 bases, with 9 bases between. The CDR3 here is CASSPRGNTGELFF. The CDR3 DNA sequence: TGTGCCAGCAGCCCCAGGGGCAACACCGGGGAGCTGTTTTTT.

This CDR3 reads CASSISGQVDSPLHF. The CDR3 DNA is TGTGCCAGCAGCATCTCGGGACAGGTCGATTCACCCCTCCACTTT. The V gene is TRBV9, the J gene TRBJ1-6; 8 bases agree with TRBD1. V was pared by 4 bases and J by 8 bases, with 8 bases of the junction left unmatched. The length of the CDR3 is 15 residues. Germline CDR1 SGDLS, CDR2 YYNGEE.

The V gene is TRBV9, the J gene TRBJ2-1; 10 bases are a match to TRBD2. CDR3 length: 19 residues. Losses at the gene ends were 0 bases for V and 2 bases for J; bases not matched to a gene: 11. Germline loops: CDR1 SGDLS, CDR2 YYNGEE. Here the CDR3 DNA reads TGTGCCAGCAGCGTAGCGGCTAGCGGGGGTAGCGCTACCTACAATGAGCAGTTCTTC. Protein sequence: CASSVAASGGSATYNEQFF.

This chain uses TRBV7-2 with TRBJ2-1; D is possibly TRBD2 (6 bases). From germline, CDR1 is SGHTA and CDR2 FQGNSA. The length of the CDR3 is 15 residues. The V and J ends lost 1 base and 13 bases respectively, with 20 bases between them. The DNA for the CDR3 is TGTGCCAGCAGCTTAGGGTGGGGTCTAGCGACGATTCAGTTCTTC. The encoded protein is CASSLGWGLATIQFF. Together with reference TRBV7-2 and TRBJ2-1, the CDR3 gives the full variable domain: GAGVSQSPSNKVTEKGKDVELRCDPISGHTALYWYRQSLGQGLEFLIYFQGNSAPDKSGLPSDRFSAERTGGSVSTLTIQRTQQEDSAVYLCASSLGWGLATIQFFGPGTRLTVL.

This sequence joins TRBV9 and TRBJ2-5; 8 nucleotides agree with TRBD1. J lost 7 bases, V lost 0 bases, and 8 bases had no gene match. The CDR3 contains 15 residues. Germline V lookup: CDR1 SGDLS, CDR2 YYNGEE. Here the CDR3 DNA reads TGTGCCAGCAGCGTAGGGGACAGGTCTAAAGGGACCCAGTACTTC. It specifies CASSVGDRSKGTQYF.

This clone showed up just a few times. The chain carries TRBV7-3 and TRBJ1-2; 10 bases are shared with TRBD1. The CDR3 length is 16 residues. CDR1 is SGHTA, CDR2 FQGTGA, per germline. Trimming took 4 bases from V and 6 from J; bases not matched to a gene: 11. The CDR3 DNA reads TGTGCCAGCAGCTCCCCACCGGGACAGGGGATGGATGGCTACACCTTC. This sequence encodes CASSSPPGQGMDGYTF.

The chain carries TRBV29-1 and TRBJ1-5; tentatively, D is TRBD1 (5 bases). V lost 7 bases and J 6 bases, leaving 16 bases between the germline ends. Germline V gives CDR1 SQVTM, CDR2 ANQGSEA. The CDR3 spans 13 residues. In DNA, the CDR3 is TGCAGCGCTACCACCATCCAGGGTCAGCCCCAGCATTTT. This encodes CSATTIQGQPQHF.

The V gene is TRBV4-3, the J gene TRBJ2-3, with 14 positions matching TRBD2. The CDR3 covers 16 residues. From germline, CDR1 is LGHNA and CDR2 YSLEER. V gave up 4 bases and J gave up 5 bases; unmatched junction bases: 5. CDR3 coding DNA: TGCGCCAGCAGCCCGACTAGCGGGGGGGCAGGAGATACGCAGTATTTT. It codes for CASSPTSGGAGDTQYF.

The chain uses TRBV6-5 and TRBJ1-2; the D gene is possibly TRBD1 (6 bases). Germline assignment: CDR1 MNHEY and CDR2 SVGAGI. The V end lost 5 bases, the J end lost 1 base, and 8 bases lay between the germline ends. The CDR3 runs 13 residues. CDR3 sequence (DNA): TGTGCCAGCAGTCCAGGGGTTAACTATGGCTACACCTTC. Translated, it gives CASSPGVNYGYTF.

The chain employs TRBV5-1 and TRBJ1-2; 8 bases align to TRBD1. The CDR3 runs to 15 residues. V shed 1 base and J 7 bases; nucleotides not matched to a gene: 9. Germline V lookup: CDR1 SGHRS, CDR2 YFSETQ. The CDR3 sequence is CASSLPSRGLGGYTF. The CDR3 nucleotides are TGCGCCAGCAGCTTGCCATCCAGGGGGCTGGGTGGCTACACCTTC.

The CDR3 DNA reads TGTGCCAGCAGTGTCATGACAGGGGGTTTGGCTGGGGCCAACGTCCTGACTTTC. Translation: CASSVMTGGLAGANVLTF. The chain carries TRBV2 and TRBJ2-6, with TRBD1 identical over 9 bases. After removal of 4 bases from V and 2 bases from J, the junction contained 9 bases not matched to a gene. Germline V CDR1 and CDR2: SNHLY, FYNNEI. This CDR3 has 18 amino acids.

The chain has TRBV3-1 (or the pseudogene TRBV3-2) and TRBJ2-1; no definite D call. The CDR3 is made up of 14 amino acids. The germline gives CDR1 LGHDT, CDR2 YNNKEL (reference sequence). The V end was cut by 0 bases, the J end by 2 bases, with 5 bases between. DNA of the CDR3: TGTGCCAGCAGCCAAGATTTAGCCTACAATGAGCAGTTCTTC. As protein: CASSQDLAYNEQFF.

V usage is TRBV6-6 and J usage is TRBJ2-7, with 7 bases fitting TRBD1. This CDR3 comprises 14 residues. Per germline, CDR1 MNHNY and CDR2 SVGAGI (reference sequence). With V trimmed by 7 bases and J by 3 bases, 9 bases remained unmatched. As DNA, the CDR3 is TGTGCCAGCACCATAGATCAGGGGGTCTACGAGCAGTACTTC. This gives the protein CASTIDQGVYEQYF.

The V gene is TRBV21-1, the J gene TRBJ2-5; the table's D gene call, TRBD1, was not cross checked with the DNA. TRBV21-1 is marked as a pseudogene. The CDR3 is 15 residues long. CDR3 nucleotide sequence: TGTGCCAGCAGCAACAGGAGACAGTCCCAAGAGACCCAGTACTTC. Translation gives CASSNRRQSQETQYF.

The chain employs TRBV6-5 and TRBJ2-7, with 8 positions matching TRBD1. The V segment lost 1 base and the J segment 0 bases; nucleotides outside the gene matches: 2. Germline assignment: CDR1 MNHEY and CDR2 SVGAGI. The CDR3 is 15 amino acids. CDR3 region: CASSYYRGTSYEQYF. DNA for the CDR3: TGTGCCAGCAGTTACTACAGGGGGACCTCCTACGAGCAGTACTTC.

The chain couples TRBV7-8 to TRBJ1-2, with 7 positions matching TRBD1. V was clipped by 2 bases and J by 4 bases; unmatched bases: 13. The CDR3 consists of 17 residues. Germline V gives CDR1 SGHVS, CDR2 FQNEAQ. CDR3 DNA sequence: TGTGCCAGCAGCTTAAATAGCTGGGACAGTAGTTTCTATGGCTACACCTTC. Its translation is CASSLNSWDSSFYGYTF.

The chain employs TRBV29-1 and TRBJ1-5; the D is unclear. Germline values: CDR1 SQVTM, CDR2 ANQGSEA. The CDR3 has 13 amino acids. Trimming removed 0 bases from V and 4 bases from J, with 7 bases in between. CDR3 protein: CSVEEEANQPQHF. In nucleotides, the CDR3 is TGCAGCGTTGAAGAGGAGGCTAATCAGCCCCAGCATTTT.

This chain connects TRBV19 to TRBJ1-2; no reliable D call. Germline V gene sequence: CDR1 LNHDA, CDR2 SQIVND (reference sequence). The CDR3 is made up of 15 amino acids. V was pared by 1 base and J by 1 base, with 10 bases between. The CDR3 here is CASSIGGLNNYGYTF. As DNA, the CDR3 is TGTGCCAGTAGTATAGGAGGGTTGAATAACTATGGCTACACCTTC. Full variable domain (rest looked up from reference TRBV19 and TRBJ1-2): DGGITQSPKYLFRKEGQNVTLSCEQNLNHDAMYWYRQDPGQGLRLIYYSQIVNDFQKGDIAEGYSVSREKKESFPLTVTSAQKNPTAFYLCASSIGGLNNYGYTFGSGTRLTVV.